This record concerns one T cell receptor (beta chain) sequence. Its specificity is unknown. These data belong to a study of TIL therapy for anti-PD-1-resistant metastatic lung cancer. As for the study in general: Median tumor PD-L1 proportion score was 5.5% to 6.5%. Tumors carried a median about 1.5 non-synonymous mutations per megabase. Study-level results: Many TIL product clones were absent from baseline tumor, suggesting clonal contraction.

The sample's time point: pre-treatment sample, taken before nivolumab and TIL therapy. The tumor samples were excised metastases, mostly pleural nodules or supraclavicular lymph nodes. Patients were adults with stage 4 NSCLC. The libraries were made with immunoSEQ v3. Using immunoSEQ multiplex PCR, the repertoire was profiled, and TCRdb retains in-frame clones only, with some absent. The sample lists about 10,000 clones, 50% to 70% occurring once. Sequenced here: tumor tissue, sampled at baseline. This sequence originates from a person aged 25 to 85 with non-small cell lung cancer.

This chain's CDR3 is CASKAGGPTDTQYF. Written as DNA, the CDR3 is TGCGCCAGCAAGGCGGGAGGGCCAACAGATACGCAGTATTTT. The chain combines TRBV4-1 with TRBJ2-3; 9 nucleotides line up with TRBD2. Germline loops: CDR1 MGHRA, CDR2 YSYEKL. Losses at the gene ends were 7 bases for V and 3 bases for J; bases not matched to a gene: 5. There are 14 residues in the CDR3.